What follows is one TCR beta chain and its context. The antigen remains unidentified. This specimen belongs to a study of T cells after yellow fever vaccination. Notes on the study in general: Most primary-vaccination clones reappeared after the booster (just under 98% CD4, about 88% CD8). Relatively few clonotypes were ones that appeared in both CD4 and CD8 compartments.

Using its own MiXCR run on the 5' RACE reads, TCRdb lists one record per CDR3 protein. Among around 400,000 distinct CDR3 sequences listed, approximately 10% were seen once. The input for sequencing was PBMCs, taken on the day of the first yellow fever vaccination. The sequence was collected from a man younger than 35 who received the YFV17D yellow fever vaccine.

The CDR3 nucleotides are TGTGCCAGCAGTCCCCTAAGGACAGGGTGGGGCAATGAGCAGTTCTTC. This encodes CASSPLRTGWGNEQFF. The gene calls are TRBV12-3 or TRBV12-4 and TRBJ2-1, with TRBD1 matching 8 bases. J lost 6 bases, V lost 5 bases, and 12 bases had no gene match. The CDR3 totals 16 residues.